This TCR beta chain was sequenced for a study of control samples from healthy donors and cancer patients. Trimming pared 1 base from V and 4 bases from J, leaving 8 bases between. Germline V gene sequence: CDR1 LNHDA, CDR2 SQIVND (reference sequence). The CDR3 spans 14 residues. Generated by immunoSEQ multiplex PCR, the TCRdb table keeps only in-frame clones and is missing some. The sample carries roughly 370,000 clones, 80% to 95% recorded once. The sequencing sample was made of PBMCs. The receptor was isolated from a man in his forties with head and neck cancer. The chain carries TRBV19 and TRBJ1-5; D unresolved. CDR3 region: CASSIGGPNQPQHF. CDR3 nucleotides: TGTGCCAGTAGTATAGGCGGGCCAAATCAGCCCCAGCATTTT.